Each of the 20 T cell receptor beta chains below was sequenced from the same sample in a study of blood T cell repertoires in COVID-19. The data were produced by immunoSEQ multiplex PCR, yet TCRdb's version contains in-frame clones alone and is incomplete. The data hold some 58,000 clones, with 65% to 90% observed a single time. Specimen: peripheral blood. These receptors were collected from a middle-aged man with COVID-19, enrolled during active disease.

This chain links TRBV29-1 with TRBJ2-2; 9 nucleotides agree with TRBD2. This CDR3 is 14 amino acids long. Germline V CDR1 and CDR2: SQVTM, ANQGSEA. Trimming cost V 7 bases and J 2 bases; bases outside gene matches: 5. CDR3 bases: TGCAGCGCTCTTAGCGGGAGCAACACCGGGGAGCTGTTTTTT. As protein: CSALSGSNTGELFF.

This chain links TRBV6-6 with TRBJ1-1; D is possibly TRBD1 (6 bases). The V end was cut by 0 bases, the J end by 6 bases, with 11 bases between. The germline gives CDR1 MNHNY, CDR2 SVGAGI (reference sequence). This CDR3 has 14 residues. The CDR3 loop reads CASSYSRGFAEAFF. DNA for the CDR3: TGTGCCAGCAGTTACTCTAGGGGGTTTGCTGAAGCTTTCTTT.

The chain carries TRBV20-1 and TRBJ2-7; 8 nucleotides align to TRBD1. The CDR3 consists of 11 residues. The ends lost 6 bases at V and 5 bases at J; junction bases unmatched: 3. The germline V gene encodes CDR1 DFQATT and CDR2 SNEGSKA (reference sequence). This chain's CDR3 is CSADRVNEQYF. In DNA, the CDR3 is TGCAGTGCGGACAGGGTGAACGAGCAGTACTTC.

This rearrangement joins TRBV9 to TRBJ2-1; 15 bases align to TRBD2. The CDR3 consists of 16 residues. With 4 bases clipped from V and 10 bases from J, the junction kept 9 bases outside the gene matches. Germline-derived CDR1 and CDR2 are SGDLS and YYNGEE. For the CDR3, the DNA is TGTGCCAGCAGCCCCGGGACTAGCGGGAGGCAATGGGAGCAGTTCTTC. The encoded protein is CASSPGTSGRQWEQFF. The entire variable domain, with the rest obtained from reference TRBV9 and TRBJ2-1, is as follows: DSGVTQTPKHLITATGQRVTLRCSPRSGDLSVYWYQQSLDQGLQFLIQYYNGEERAKGNILERFSAQQFPDLHSELNLSSLELGDSALYFCASSPGTSGRQWEQFFGPGTRLTVL.

This clone has only one observation. V is TRBV2 and J is TRBJ1-3; no clear D gene. The CDR3 has 15 amino acids. Trimming took 4 bases from V and 6 from J, leaving 16 bases between them. Germline V CDR1 and CDR2: SNHLY, FYNNEI. CDR3 DNA sequence: TGTGCCAGCAGTGTGGACGGAAAGCGGGAAAACACCATATATTTT. This encodes CASSVDGKRENTIYF.

This clone was observed a single time. V usage is TRBV5-1 and J usage is TRBJ2-7; 7 nucleotides align to TRBD2. The CDR3 is 16 residues long. Germline V gives CDR1 SGHRS, CDR2 YFSETQ. The V gene end was trimmed by 4 bases and the J gene end by 5 bases; junction bases not matched to a gene: 15. CDR3 residues: CASSKFLTSPRDEQYF. CDR3 nucleotides: TGCGCCAGCAGCAAGTTCTTGACTAGCCCACGGGACGAGCAGTACTTC.

This chain joins TRBV25-1 and TRBJ2-7; weak D call: TRBD1 (6 bases). V was pared by 2 bases and J by 3 bases, with 8 bases between. The CDR3 is 13 residues long. Germline V gene lookup returns CDR1 MGHDK and CDR2 SYGVNS. This CDR3 reads CASSEGDIYEQYF. The CDR3 nucleotides are TGTGCCAGCAGTGAAGGGGACATCTACGAGCAGTACTTC.

This clone occurred once. The genes are TRBV11-3 and TRBJ1-5; D may be TRBD1 (6 bases). This CDR3 has 17 residues. V lost 1 base to trimming and J lost 0 bases, with 13 bases between them. CDR1 is SGHNT, CDR2 YENEEA, per germline. CDR3 bases: TGTGCCAGCAGCTTAGTAAGGACAGAGTATAGCAATCAGCCCCAGCATTTT. Translated, it gives CASSLVRTEYSNQPQHF.

V and J are TRBV27 and TRBJ2-4, with TRBD2 identical over 10 bases. This CDR3 contains 17 residues. The junction had 6 bases not matched to a gene; V was cut back by 2 bases and J by 2 bases. Germline V lookup: CDR1 MNHEY, CDR2 SMNVEV (reference sequence). CDR3: CASSLRRTSGSKNIQYF. The CDR3 region has the DNA TGTGCCAGCAGTTTACGGCGGACTAGCGGTTCCAAAAACATTCAGTACTTC.

The chain has TRBV2 and TRBJ2-7, with TRBD1 as a possible D gene (6 bases). The CDR3 sequence is 13 residues long. V was cut by 5 bases and J by 3 bases, with 11 bases left in between. Germline CDR1 SNHLY, CDR2 FYNNEI. The CDR3 sequence is CASSRTAFYEQYF. CDR3 in DNA: TGTGCCAGCAGTAGGACAGCCTTCTACGAGCAGTACTTC. The full variable domain, completed using reference TRBV2 and TRBJ2-7, is EPEVTQTPSHQVTQMGQEVILRCVPISNHLYFYWYRQILGQKVEFLVSFYNNEISEKSEIFDDQFSVERPDGSNFTLKIRSTKLEDSAMYFCASSRTAFYEQYFGPGTRLTVT.

On this clone: This sample includes further DNA sequences coding for the same CDR3. This chain connects TRBV9 to TRBJ2-5; TRBD1 agrees at 8 bases. The CDR3 is 15 residues long. The J segment lost 3 bases and the V segment lost 0 bases, leaving 4 bases of the junction unmatched. The germline V gene encodes CDR1 SGDLS and CDR2 YYNGEE. CDR3 nucleotide sequence: TGTGCCAGCAGCGTAGATCAGGGGGCGAAAGAGACCCAGTACTTC. Its translation is CASSVDQGAKETQYF.

This clone has a single count. The chain joins TRBV19 to TRBJ2-5; 7 positions match TRBD1. There are 16 residues in the CDR3. Germline V gene lookup returns CDR1 LNHDA and CDR2 SQIVND (reference sequence). Trimming cost V 4 bases and J 1 base; bases outside gene matches: 9. CDR3 in amino acids: CASSTPGTAPQETQYF. CDR3 sequence (DNA): TGTGCCAGTAGTACCCCTGGGACAGCTCCCCAAGAGACCCAGTACTTC.

This clone has just one count. The genes are TRBV7-6 and TRBJ1-1, with a tentative D call TRBD1 (6 bases). The V gene lost 5 bases and the J gene lost 1 base, with 17 bases spanning the gap. CDR3 length: 16 residues. CDR1 is SGHVS, CDR2 FNYEAQ, per germline. CDR3: CASSPRAGTRNTEAFF. The CDR3 DNA sequence: TGTGCCAGCAGCCCAAGGGCCGGGACAAGGAACACTGAAGCTTTCTTT.

The V and J genes are TRBV19 and TRBJ1-2; D remains ambiguous. The CDR3 is 16 residues long. V dropped 3 bases and J dropped 3 bases, with 17 bases sitting between them. Germline CDR1 is LNHDA and CDR2 is SQIVND (reference sequence). This CDR3 reads CASSIILGETYYGYTF. CDR3 nucleotides: TGTGCCAGTAGTATTATTCTTGGGGAGACTTACTATGGCTACACCTTC.

This clone was picked up one time. The rearrangement links TRBV7-6 to TRBJ2-3; D remains unclear. V lost 1 base to trimming and J lost 2 bases, with 10 bases between them. In germline, CDR1 is SGHVS, CDR2 FNYEAQ. The CDR3 spans 15 residues. The CDR3 reads CASSLVERTTDTQYF. The DNA of the CDR3 is TGTGCCAGCAGCTTAGTAGAGAGAACCACAGATACGCAGTATTTT.

This clone appeared once. The chain carries TRBV5-1 and TRBJ1-5; D is unclear. CDR1 and CDR2 from the germline V gene are SGHRS and YFSETQ. V was clipped by 0 bases and J by 1 base, with 5 bases between them. This CDR3 is 14 amino acids long. For the CDR3, the DNA is TGCGCCAGCAGCTTGGCAGGAAGCAATCAGCCCCAGCATTTT. This encodes CASSLAGSNQPQHF.

The chain has TRBV5-6 and TRBJ2-1; unclear D gene. V shed 4 bases and J shed 0 bases, with 17 bases lying between them. CDR1 is SGHDT, CDR2 YYEEEE, per germline. This CDR3 comprises 17 residues. The CDR3 is CASSLVKPQHSYNEQFF. As DNA, the CDR3 is TGTGCCAGCAGCCTCGTTAAACCCCAACACTCCTACAATGAGCAGTTCTTC.

V gene TRBV18 combines with J gene TRBJ1-5; the match to TRBD1 covers 8 bases. From germline, CDR1 is KGHSH and CDR2 LQKENI. This CDR3 comprises 15 residues. The J segment lost 7 bases and the V segment lost 3 bases, leaving 8 bases of the junction unmatched. CDR3 protein: CASSPDRGSFQPQHF. CDR3 DNA sequence: TGTGCCAGCTCACCCGACAGGGGATCGTTCCAGCCCCAGCATTTT.

The chain joins TRBV7-2 to TRBJ2-5, with TRBD2 matching over 8 bases. This CDR3 comprises 16 residues. Germline CDR1 reads SGHTA; CDR2 reads FQGNSA. After removal of 5 bases from V and 5 bases from J, the junction contained 13 bases not matched to a gene. In DNA form, the CDR3 reads TGTGCCAGCAGCCTCAGTGGGCGGGGGGAGGGGGAGACCCAGTACTTC. It translates to CASSLSGRGEGETQYF.

This chain links TRBV6-4 with TRBJ2-1; perhaps TRBD1 as D (6 bases). V lost 6 bases to trimming and J lost 5 bases, with 11 bases between them. This CDR3 is built from 13 residues. Looked up from germline, CDR1 is MRHNA and CDR2 is SNTAGT. The DNA of the CDR3 is TGTGCCAGCAGCGCCGGGGACAACAATGAGCAGTTCTTC. It specifies CASSAGDNNEQFF.